The rows below give T cell receptor beta chains drawn from one sample of a study of CD8 T cells in Susac syndrome. Each CDR3 protein is one row after TCRdb ran MiXCR on the immunoSEQ multiplex PCR reads. Of a few hundred thousand distinct CDR3 sequences listed, approximately 89% were seen once; the top ten hold about 0.12%. Sequences were obtained from CD8+ T cells from PBMCs. The receptors derive from a human donor with multiple sclerosis. Each CDR3 is given with its conserved first and last residue. The D gene is left open where the match is weak. Size values are once, few and many counts, or a class for expanded clones, and some rows have none.

cdr3_nt | cdr3_aa | d_call | clone_size | cdr3_length | j_call | v_call
TGCAGCGTTGAACCGGGTGGGCAGGGAACCACCTACGAGCAGTACTTC | CSVEPGGQGTTYEQYF | - | few | 16 | TRBJ2-7 | TRBV29-1
TGTGCCAGTAGTCAGACCGACAGTAGCACAGATACGCAGTATTTT | CASSQTDSSTDTQYF | - | - | 15 | TRBJ2-3 | TRBV19
TGTGCCAGCAGTGTTACTAGCGGGGGGGCCCGGGAGCAGTTCTTC | CASSVTSGGAREQFF | TRBD2 | - | 15 | TRBJ2-1 | TRBV27
TGTGCCAGCAGTGTTCAACCGAACACTGAAGCTTTCTTT | CASSVQPNTEAFF | - | few | 13 | TRBJ1-1 | TRBV6-6
TGCGCCAGCAGCACTAGCGGGGGGCCATACGAGCAGTACTTC | CASSTSGGPYEQYF | TRBD2 | - | 14 | TRBJ2-7 | TRBV4-1
TGTGCCAGCATTACATTTTGGACTAGCGGGAGTGTCCCAGATACGCAGTATTTT | CASITFWTSGSVPDTQYF | TRBD2 | once | 18 | TRBJ2-3 | TRBV2
TGTGCCAGCAGCGCTCATGGGAATGAAGCTTTCTTT | CASSAHGNEAFF | - | - | 12 | TRBJ1-1 | TRBV5-4
TGTGCCAGCAGTTTTTCCAGGGGGAGCACTGAAGCTTTCTTT | CASSFSRGSTEAFF | TRBD1 | - | 14 | TRBJ1-1 | TRBV27
TGTGCCAGCAGCGCCACACGGAACTACGAGCAGTACTTC | CASSATRNYEQYF | - | - | 13 | TRBJ2-7 | TRBV27
TGTGCCAGCAGCACCGTAGGAGGGGTAGGGAATTCACCCCTCCACTTT | CASSTVGGVGNSPLHF | - | - | 16 | TRBJ1-6 | TRBV9
TGTGCCAGCAGCATCGGGACTACCCCGTGGGATGAGCAGTTCTTC | CASSIGTTPWDEQFF | TRBD2 | - | 15 | TRBJ2-1 | TRBV7-9
TGTGCCAGCAGCGTAGTCTCAACGGGACTTAATGAAGCTTTCTTT | CASSVVSTGLNEAFF | - | - | 15 | TRBJ1-1 | TRBV9
TGTGCCAGCAGTAAAGCAGTCACCGGGGAGCTGTTTTTT | CASSKAVTGELFF | - | - | 13 | TRBJ2-2 | TRBV27
TGTGCCAGCAGTTACCGCCAGAGGGAATGGGGTGAGCAGTTCTTC | CASSYRQREWGEQFF | - | - | 15 | TRBJ2-1 | TRBV6-2/TRBV6-3
TGTGCCAGCAGCTCCGCCGTCGGGGGTGGCTACACCTTC | CASSSAVGGGYTF | - | - | 13 | TRBJ1-2 | TRBV7-6
TGTGCCAGCAGTTTGTTGTCCGGGACTGAAGGCTACACCTTC | CASSLLSGTEGYTF | - | - | 14 | TRBJ1-2 | TRBV28
TGTGCCAGCAGCAACAACTGGGCACGGGGCCCAGATACGCAGTATTTT | CASSNNWARGPDTQYF | - | - | 16 | TRBJ2-3 | TRBV7-2
TGTGCCAGCAGTGTAGGACACGCGAGCTCCTACGAGCAGTACTTC | CASSVGHASSYEQYF | - | - | 15 | TRBJ2-7 | TRBV2
TGTGCCAGCAGCCCTGTAATTCTGACAATCGCAGATACGCAGTATTTT | CASSPVILTIADTQYF | - | few | 16 | TRBJ2-3 | TRBV14
TGTGCCAGCAGTTTATCGCCCATCGGGGGAAGCGATCAGCCCCAGCATTTT | CASSLSPIGGSDQPQHF | - | - | 17 | TRBJ1-5 | TRBV27
TGTGCCAGCAGTTCTACAGGGGCCAAAGCGGTGCAGTACTTC | CASSSTGAKAVQYF | TRBD1 | - | 14 | TRBJ2-7 | TRBV7-9
TGTGCCAGCAGACCCCCGGGACAGGGGTACTACGAGCAGTACTTC | CASRPPGQGYYEQYF | TRBD1 | - | 15 | TRBJ2-7 | TRBV7-8
TGTGCCAGCAACCAGCAGGGTCACACTGAAGCTTTCTTT | CASNQQGHTEAFF | - | - | 13 | TRBJ1-1 | TRBV5-5
TGTGCCAGTAGTATAGACTCCTACGAGCAGTACTTC | CASSIDSYEQYF | - | few | 12 | TRBJ2-7 | TRBV19
TGTGCCAGCAGTGATCCCCGGGACACTGAGACTGGGGCCAACGTCCTGACTTTC | CASSDPRDTETGANVLTF | - | - | 18 | TRBJ2-6 | TRBV2
TGCGCCAGCAGCGGGCCAACGGACACTGAAGCTTTCTTT | CASSGPTDTEAFF | - | - | 13 | TRBJ1-1 | TRBV5-1
TGTGCCAGCAGCTTGGCGGCAGAGCAGTTCTTC | CASSLAAEQFF | - | - | 11 | TRBJ2-1 | TRBV5-4
TGTGCCAGCAGCTTAGCAAGCGGGAGAGCGTACGAGCAGTACTTC | CASSLASGRAYEQYF | TRBD2 | once | 15 | TRBJ2-7 | TRBV7-8
TGCGCCAGCAGCTTAAATTTCTACGAGCAGTACTTC | CASSLNFYEQYF | - | few | 12 | TRBJ2-7 | TRBV5-1
TGCAGCGTTGTGTCTCACGGAGGGCAGTATTTT | CSVVSHGGQYF | - | - | 11 | TRBJ2-3 | TRBV29-1
TGTGCCAGTAGGGGGGACGGACTAGCGGGAGGGTTTAGCTCCTACAATGAGCAGTTCTTC | CASRGDGLAGGFSSYNEQFF | TRBD2 | - | 20 | TRBJ2-1 | TRBV19
TGCAGCGTTGGAGTCTCACGGGACATATTCTCCTACGAGCAGTACTTC | CSVGVSRDIFSYEQYF | - | - | 16 | TRBJ2-7 | TRBV29-1
TGTGCCAGCAGTTTATCTAAGAGCTCCTACGAGCAGTACTTC | CASSLSKSSYEQYF | - | few | 14 | TRBJ2-7 | TRBV27
TGTGCCAGCAGCTCAAAATGGGACCCGGGGTATGTCAATCAGCCCCAGCATTTT | CASSSKWDPGYVNQPQHF | - | - | 18 | TRBJ1-5 | TRBV6-1
TGTGCCAGCAGTGAAAGCGGGGGAAGCACAGATACGCAGTATTTT | CASSESGGSTDTQYF | TRBD2 | - | 15 | TRBJ2-3 | TRBV6-4
TGCAGCGTTGGGACTCGAGAAGAGACCCAGTACTTC | CSVGTREETQYF | - | - | 12 | TRBJ2-5 | TRBV29-1
TGTGCCAGCAGCTTGGATCCAAGCTCTGGAAACACCATATATTTT | CASSLDPSSGNTIYF | - | few | 15 | TRBJ1-3 | TRBV5-8
TGCAGTGCTAGACCTAGCGGGAGAACGACCCAGTACTTC | CSARPSGRTTQYF | TRBD2 | - | 13 | TRBJ2-5 | TRBV20-1
TGTGCCAGCAGCTTGGAGGACAGGGATCCTGAAGCTTTCTTT | CASSLEDRDPEAFF | TRBD1 | - | 14 | TRBJ1-1 | TRBV5-6
TGTGCCAGCTCACCAGAGGGAGGGGAGACCCAGTACTTC | CASSPEGGETQYF | TRBD2 | - | 13 | TRBJ2-5 | TRBV18
TGTGCCAGCACGGCTAGCCCCTACGAGCAGTACTTC | CASTASPYEQYF | - | - | 12 | TRBJ2-7 | TRBV12-3/TRBV12-4